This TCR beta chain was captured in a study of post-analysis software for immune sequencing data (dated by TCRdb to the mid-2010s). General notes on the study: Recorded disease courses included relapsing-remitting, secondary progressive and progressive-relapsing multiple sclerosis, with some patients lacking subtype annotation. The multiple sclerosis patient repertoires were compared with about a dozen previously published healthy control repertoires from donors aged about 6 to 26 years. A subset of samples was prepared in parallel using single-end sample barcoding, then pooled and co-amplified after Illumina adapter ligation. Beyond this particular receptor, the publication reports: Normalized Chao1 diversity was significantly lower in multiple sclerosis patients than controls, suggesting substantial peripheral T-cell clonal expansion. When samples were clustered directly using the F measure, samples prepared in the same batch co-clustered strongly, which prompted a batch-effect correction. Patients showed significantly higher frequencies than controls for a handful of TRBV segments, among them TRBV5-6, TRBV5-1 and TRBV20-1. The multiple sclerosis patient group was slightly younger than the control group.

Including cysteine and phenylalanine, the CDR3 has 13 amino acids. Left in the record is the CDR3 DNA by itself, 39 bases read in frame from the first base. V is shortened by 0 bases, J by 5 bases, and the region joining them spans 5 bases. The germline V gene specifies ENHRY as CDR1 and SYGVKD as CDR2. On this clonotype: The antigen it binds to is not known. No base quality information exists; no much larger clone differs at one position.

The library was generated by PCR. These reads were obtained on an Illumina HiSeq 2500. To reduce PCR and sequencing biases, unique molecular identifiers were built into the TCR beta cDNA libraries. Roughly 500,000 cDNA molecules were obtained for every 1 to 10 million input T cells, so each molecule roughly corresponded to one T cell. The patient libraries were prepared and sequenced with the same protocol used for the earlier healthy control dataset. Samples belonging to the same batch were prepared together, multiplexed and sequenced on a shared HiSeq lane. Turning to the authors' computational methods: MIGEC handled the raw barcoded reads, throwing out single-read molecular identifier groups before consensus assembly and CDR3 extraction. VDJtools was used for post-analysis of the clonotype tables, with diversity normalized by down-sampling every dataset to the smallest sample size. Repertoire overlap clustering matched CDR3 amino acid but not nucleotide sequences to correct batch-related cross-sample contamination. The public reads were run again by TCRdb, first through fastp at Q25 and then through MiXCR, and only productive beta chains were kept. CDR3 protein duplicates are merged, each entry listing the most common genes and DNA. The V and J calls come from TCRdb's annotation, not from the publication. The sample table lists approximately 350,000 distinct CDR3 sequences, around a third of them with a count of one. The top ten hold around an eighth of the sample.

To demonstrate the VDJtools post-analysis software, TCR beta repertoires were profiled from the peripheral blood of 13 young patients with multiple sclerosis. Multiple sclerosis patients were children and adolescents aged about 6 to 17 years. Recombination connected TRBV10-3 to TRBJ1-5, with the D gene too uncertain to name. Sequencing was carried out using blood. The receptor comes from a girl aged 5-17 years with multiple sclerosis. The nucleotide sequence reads TGTGCCATCAGTGAGTCAACCGATCAGCCCCAGCATTTT. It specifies CAISESTDQPQHF.